This T cell receptor (beta chain) stems from a study of cytomegalovirus exposure and HLA in healthy donors. Study information: Of all 400 or so donors who were genotyped, roughly 81% belonged to the Caucasian-associated ancestry cluster. General study results and limits: Another analysis was done later, and it associated around 17,000 TCR beta sequences with HLA alleles at 0.05 false discovery rate. Several of the most significant clusters were apparently associated with common viral pathogens in a later analysis. A link between a missense DCLRE1C variant and TCR beta V- and J-gene trimming emerged from a later analysis.

The PCR was carried out with 60 Vbeta primers and 13 Jbeta primers. Data came from immunoSEQ multiplex PCR; TCRdb stores just in-frame clones and leaves some out. The repertoire consists of 150,000 to 200,000 clones, with approximately 11% occurring once and the leading ten covering roughly 7.7%. Comment on this clone: No antigen is known for it.

Germline values: CDR1 ENHRY, CDR2 SYGVKD. This CDR3 is 18 amino acids long. J was trimmed by 0 bases and V by 4 bases; bases with no gene match: 3. The genes are TRBV10-3 and TRBJ2-2, with 15 bases lining up with TRBD2. This receptor was obtained from a man aged 45-60 years in good health and CMV-seropositive. Material for sequencing was PBMCs. The DNA of the CDR3 is TGTGCCATCAGTGGGGGACTAGCGGGGGGAGCGAACACCGGGGAGCTGTTTTTT. It is translated as CAISGGLAGGANTGELFF.